This T cell receptor beta chain emerged from a study of blood T cell repertoires in COVID-19. Overall study context: Spain, Italy and the United States supplied samples that represented acute and convalescent COVID-19. Nucleic acid was either cDNA or gDNA, and it came from T cells, B-cell-depleted T cells, or PBMCs.

Authors' analysis steps: Amplification with reference gene primers provided the estimates of nucleated cell counts. Sequenced by immunoSEQ multiplex PCR; TCRdb stores in-frame clones only, minus some. V, J and clone size reflect that table, while D and trimming were determined from the DNA. This sample carries a few hundred thousand clones, around 83% of them seen once, and the ten largest clones take about 3.5%. The CDR3 loop spans 17 amino acids. V trimming: 6 bases; J trimming: 2 bases; junction bases outside the gene matches: 11. The germline V gene has CDR1 LGHNT and CDR2 FRNRAP. The V call is TRBV12-5, the J call TRBJ2-3, with 10 nucleotides matching TRBD1. Sequencing was carried out using peripheral blood. The sequence came from a man between 18 and 35 years old with active or convalescent COVID-19. The CDR3 bases are TGTGCTAGTGGAACGTGGGACAGGGGTTGGTACACAGATACGCAGTATTTT. It codes for CASGTWDRGWYTDTQYF.